This T cell receptor (beta chain) was profiled in a study of shared clonotypes between healthy human individuals. About the research overall: Three plates each covered CD4 naive and memory; CD8 naive two, CD8 memory one. Notes on the study in general: When compared with the clonotypes that were shared by all four sorted-subset donors, the non-shared clonotypes turned out to have lower generation probabilities. Naive subsets tended to show greater estimated richness than memory subsets.

The table came from immunoSEQ multiplex PCR; TCRdb's copy has only in-frame clones and leaves some out. Among around 640,000 clones listed, approximately 96% were seen once. As to this clone: Its cognate antigen is unknown.

Naive CD8 isolation took CD45RO-negative cells positively selected for CCR7 and excluded terminally differentiated effector memory CD45RA+ cells. Germline CDR1 is MNHEY and CDR2 is SVGAGI. Trimming removed 0 bases from V and 4 bases from J, with 9 bases in between. There are 14 residues in the CDR3. The TCR was taken from a woman aged 30 to 39 in good health. The chain carries TRBV6-5 and TRBJ1-2; D is undetermined. Material: naive CD8+ T cells sorted from blood. CDR3 DNA: TGTGCCAGCAGTTACTCGAAAGGGATCTATGGCTACACCTTC. Its translation is CASSYSKGIYGYTF.